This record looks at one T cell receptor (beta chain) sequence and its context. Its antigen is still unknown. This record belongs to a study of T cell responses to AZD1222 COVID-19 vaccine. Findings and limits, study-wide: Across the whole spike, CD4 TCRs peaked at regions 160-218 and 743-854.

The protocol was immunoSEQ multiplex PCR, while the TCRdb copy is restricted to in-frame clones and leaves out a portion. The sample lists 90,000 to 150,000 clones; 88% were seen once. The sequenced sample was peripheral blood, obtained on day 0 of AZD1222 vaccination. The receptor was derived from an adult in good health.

This chain's CDR3 is CASSLGGSWNGELFF. The CDR3 DNA is TGCGCCAGCAGCTTGGGAGGGAGTTGGAACGGGGAGCTGTTTTTT. V gene TRBV5-1 combines with J gene TRBJ2-2; D is possibly TRBD2 (5 bases). Germline CDR1 reads SGHRS; CDR2 reads YFSETQ. The CDR3 has 15 amino acids. The V end lost 0 bases, the J end lost 7 bases, and 13 bases lay between the germline ends.